The sequence of this TCR beta chain was determined in a study of blood T cells in healthy people across ages. A second 7 to 11 cycle PCR used barcoded and J-beta primers. Every sample gave at least 3 million paired-end reads containing CDR3. TCRdb redid the calling of the 5' RACE reads with MiXCR, one entry per CDR3 protein. The sample yields 700,000 or so distinct CDR3 sequences, roughly 43% seen once. This CDR3 contains 18 residues. Germline V gene sequence: CDR1 SGHTA, CDR2 FQGNSA. Trimming cost V 1 base and J 0 bases; bases outside gene matches: 8. Turning to this clonotype: The antigen remains undetermined.

Whole-study findings and limits: PBMC samples, being unsorted, prevented any conclusive comparison of naive and antigen-experienced cells. When set beside aged donors, long-lived donors presented more naive CD4+ cells and higher diversity.

Every donor gave approximately 10 milliliters of peripheral blood. The receptor was isolated from a man older than 75 in good health. Sample: blood. This sequence joins TRBV7-2 and TRBJ2-7; 11 bases align to TRBD2. In nucleotides, the CDR3 is TGTGCCAGCAGCTTAGGGCTAGCGGGAGGACTAGCCTCCTACGAGCAGTACTTC. Its protein product is CASSLGLAGGLASYEQYF.